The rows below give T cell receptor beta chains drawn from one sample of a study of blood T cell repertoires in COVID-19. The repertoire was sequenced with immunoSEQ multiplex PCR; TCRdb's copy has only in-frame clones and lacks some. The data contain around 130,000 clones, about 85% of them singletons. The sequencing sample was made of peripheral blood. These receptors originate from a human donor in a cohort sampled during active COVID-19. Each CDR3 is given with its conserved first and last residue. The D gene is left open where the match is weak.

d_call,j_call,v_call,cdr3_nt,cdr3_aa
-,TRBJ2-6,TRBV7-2,TGTGCCAGCAGCTTAGATGGCCGGACAGCTCGGGCTGGGGCCAACGTCCTGACTTTC,CASSLDGRTARAGANVLTF
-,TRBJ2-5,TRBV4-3,TGCGCCAGCAGCCAAGATGTAACAGGGCCGGAGACCCAGTACTTC,CASSQDVTGPETQYF
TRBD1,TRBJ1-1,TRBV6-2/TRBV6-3,TGTGCCAGCAGTTATTACACAGGGGGAACTGAAGCTTTCTTT,CASSYYTGGTEAFF
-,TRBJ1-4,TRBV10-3,TGTGCCATCAGTGAGTTCGGGAATCGGGAAAAACTGTTTTTT,CAISEFGNREKLFF
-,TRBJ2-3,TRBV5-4,TGTGCCAGCAGCTTTAGGTTAGCGGTGGCCTCTGATACGCAGTATTTT,CASSFRLAVASDTQYF
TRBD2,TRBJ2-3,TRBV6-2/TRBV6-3,TGTGCCAGCAGTTACCTATCCAAGTTTGGTTGGACTAGCGGGACAGATACGCAGTATTTT,CASSYLSKFGWTSGTDTQYF
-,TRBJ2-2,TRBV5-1,TGCGCCAGCAGCTTCCGGGGGACGAACACCGGGGAGCTGTTTTTT,CASSFRGTNTGELFF
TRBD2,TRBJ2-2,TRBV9,TGTGCCAGCAGCGTCTCTAGCGGGGGGACTGCGAACACCGGGGAGCTGTTTTTT,CASSVSSGGTANTGELFF
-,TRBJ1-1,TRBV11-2,TGTGCCAGCAGCCCATCGGGGGGAGGACAGACCCCAGCTTTCTTT,CASSPSGGGQTPAFF
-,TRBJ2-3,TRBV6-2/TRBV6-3,TGTGCCAGCAGTTACGACAGGCGGAAGGGCACAGATACGCAGTATTTT,CASSYDRRKGTDTQYF
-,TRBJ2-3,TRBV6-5,TGTGCCAGCAGTTACTCGTTCAGGGCAGACACAGATACGCAGTATTTT,CASSYSFRADTDTQYF
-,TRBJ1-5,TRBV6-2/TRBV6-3,TGTGCCAGCAGTCCACCCCCAGGATTAGGGCCCCAGCATTTT,CASSPPPGLGPQHF
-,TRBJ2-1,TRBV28,TGTGCCAGCAGTTTGGGGTCCCACAGGTACAATGAGCAGTTCTTC,CASSLGSHRYNEQFF